The clone carrying this T cell receptor beta chain was counted between two and nine times. Antigen specificity is unknown. The germline V gene encodes CDR1 LNHNV and CDR2 YYDKDF (reference sequence). Trimming pared 6 bases from V and 1 base from J, leaving 8 bases between. CDR3 length equals 13 residues. The authors ran a second PCR of roughly 7 to 11 cycles using a sample-barcoded 5' primer and a J-beta primer mix. No fewer than 3 million CDR3-containing paired-end reads came from each sample. TCRdb reprocessed the 5' RACE reads with MiXCR, giving one entry per CDR3 protein. The sample holds about a million distinct CDR3 sequences, roughly 47% seen once. These data originate in a study of blood T cells in healthy people across ages. Study observations and caveats: Donor CMV infection status was unknown, possibly confounding age-related changes in expanded clonotypes.

Total RNA extraction produced at least 5.5 micrograms (per sample) for the study. Specimen: blood. The receptor's source is a woman aged 55-69 years in good health. The chain joins TRBV15 to TRBJ2-3; D remains unclear. CDR3 bases: TGTGCCACCAGTCGAGTGGGCACAGATACGCAGTATTTT. It codes for CATSRVGTDTQYF.